These T cell receptor beta chains were read from a single sample in a study of T cells after yellow fever vaccination. In TCRdb, the 5' RACE reads were re-called with MiXCR into one record per CDR3 protein. The table lists fewer than 450,000 distinct CDR3 sequences, 3% to 4.5% of them singletons. The sequenced sample was PBMCs, obtained 5 days after the yellow fever booster vaccination. The receptor set was obtained from a young man who received the YFV17D yellow fever vaccine. Each CDR3 is given with its conserved first and last residue. A D gene is named only where the DNA matches it firmly. Expanded clones are given a class, and other clones once, few, many or no size at all.

>TRBJ2-7|many|TRBV27|TRBD1
CASSLGTGTDEQYF
TGTGCCAGCAGTTTAGGGACAGGGACGGACGAGCAGTACTTC
>TRBJ1-2|few|TRBV29-1|.
CSVGSDLYGYTF
TGCAGCGTTGGTTCCGATCTCTATGGCTACACCTTC
>TRBJ1-1|few|TRBV9|TRBD1
CASSPRGPTEAFF
TGTGCCAGCAGCCCTAGGGGGCCCACTGAAGCTTTCTTT
>TRBJ2-3|.|TRBV7-2|.
CASCLTVVGTDTQYF
TGTGCCAGTTGCTTGACAGTTGTGGGGACAGATACGCAGTATTTT
>TRBJ1-2|many|TRBV5-4|.
CASSRDAGASWGYTF
TGTGCCAGCAGCCGTGATGCAGGGGCCTCTTGGGGCTACACCTTC
>TRBJ1-1|.|TRBV4-1|.
CASSQARGSPGAFF
TGCGCCAGCAGCCAAGCGAGGGGGTCCCCTGGGGCTTTCTTT
>TRBJ2-5|many|TRBV5-1|TRBD2
CASSFLAGSEETQYF
TGCGCCAGCAGCTTCCTAGCGGGGAGCGAGGAGACCCAGTACTTC
>TRBJ2-5|many|TRBV5-6|.
CASRRQRTAQYF
TGTGCCAGCAGACGACAGCGAACGGCCCAGTACTTC
>TRBJ1-2|.|TRBV20-1|.
CSARGGMRGYTF
TGCAGTGCTAGGGGGGGTATGCGTGGCTACACCTTC
>TRBJ2-4|many|TRBV20-1|TRBD2
CSASPGLAGDPLAKNIQYF
TGCAGTGCTTCCCCGGGACTAGCGGGGGACCCGCTAGCCAAAAACATTCAGTACTTC
>TRBJ2-5|many|TRBV5-1|.
CASSFLGQETQYF
TGCGCCAGCAGCTTCCTAGGGCAAGAGACCCAGTACTTC
>TRBJ1-1|many|TRBV28|.
CASSLRGEAFF
TGTGCCAGCAGTTTAAGGGGTGAAGCTTTCTTT
>TRBJ2-1|many|TRBV10-3|TRBD1
CANRDSYNEQFF
TGTGCCAACCGGGACAGTTACAATGAGCAGTTCTTC
>TRBJ2-3|few|TRBV18|.
CASSPYLFGTISTDTQYF
TGTGCCAGCTCACCATACCTCTTCGGGACGATTAGCACAGATACGCAGTATTTT
>TRBJ1-5|.|TRBV27|.
CASSRRSNQPQHF
TGTGCCAGCAGCCGGAGGAGCAATCAGCCCCAGCATTTT
>TRBJ1-1|many|TRBV3-1|.
CASSQLGTEAFF
TGTGCCAGCAGCCAATTAGGGACAGAAGCTTTCTTT
>TRBJ1-2|.|TRBV3-1|.
CASSQGSHPYGYTF
TGTGCCAGCAGCCAAGGATCGCACCCCTATGGCTACACCTTC
>TRBJ1-2|many|TRBV4-3|.
CASSAGTGYGYTF
TGCGCCAGCAGCGCAGGCACAGGCTATGGCTACACCTTC
>TRBJ2-1|many|TRBV5-1|.
CASSLSRDNEQFF
TGCGCCAGCAGCTTGAGTAGGGACAATGAGCAGTTCTTC
>TRBJ1-1|.|TRBV4-3|.
CASSQLQNTEAFF
TGCGCCAGCAGCCAATTACAGAACACTGAAGCTTTCTTT
>TRBJ2-1|few|TRBV11-2|.
CASNPMGPYNEQFF
TGTGCCAGCAATCCAATGGGGCCCTACAATGAGCAGTTCTTC
>TRBJ1-1|many|TRBV7-2|.
CASSTARTEAFF
TGTGCCAGCAGCACCGCCCGCACTGAAGCTTTCTTT
>TRBJ2-5|.|TRBV28|TRBD2
CASSPRTSMPTQYF
TGTGCCAGCAGCCCCAGGACTAGCATGCCGACCCAGTACTTC
>TRBJ2-3|.|TRBV6-5|TRBD1
CASSYGQGRPDTQYF
TGTGCCAGCAGTTACGGACAGGGGCGACCAGATACGCAGTATTTT
>TRBJ1-4|many|TRBV20-1|.
CSARASGPLDEKLFF
TGCAGTGCTAGAGCCTCCGGGCCCCTTGATGAAAAACTGTTTTTT
>TRBJ2-1|.|TRBV20-1|.
CSASKWNDNEQFF
TGCAGTGCTAGTAAATGGAATGACAATGAGCAGTTCTTC
>TRBJ1-4|.|TRBV3-1|.
CASSGQHEKLFF
TGTGCCAGCAGCGGACAGCATGAAAAACTGTTTTTT